Listed below are T cell receptor beta chains from one sample, sequenced in a study of cytomegalovirus exposure and HLA in healthy donors. The repertoire was sequenced with immunoSEQ multiplex PCR; TCRdb's copy has only in-frame clones and lacks some. This table holds some 170,000 clones, more than 80% found once. Sequenced: PBMCs. The receptors were gathered from a woman younger than 30 in good health and CMV-seropositive. Both conserved end residues are part of each CDR3. Fields, in order: D gene, V gene, clone size, J gene, CDR3 DNA, CDR3 protein. The D gene is left open where the match is weak. Where a row states a size, it is once, few, many or the class of an expanded clone; other rows omit it.

d_gene: NA
v_gene: TRBV19
abundance: NA
j_gene: TRBJ1-5
CDR3nt: TGTGCCAGTGGACGGTGGATGGACAGAGAGAATCAGCCCCAGCATTTT
CDR3aa: CASGRWMDRENQPQHF

d_gene: NA
v_gene: TRBV6-1
abundance: NA
j_gene: TRBJ2-2
CDR3nt: TGTGCCAGCACGACTAGGGGCGGGGAGCTGTTTTTT
CDR3aa: CASTTRGGELFF

d_gene: NA
v_gene: TRBV7-2
abundance: NA
j_gene: TRBJ2-3
CDR3nt: TGTGCCAGCAGCTTCGGAGTGGAGGATACGCAGTATTTT
CDR3aa: CASSFGVEDTQYF

d_gene: TRBD1
v_gene: TRBV5-1
abundance: NA
j_gene: TRBJ1-5
CDR3nt: TGCGCCAGCAGCCCCGGGACAGGCGTCAATCAGCCCCAGCATTTT
CDR3aa: CASSPGTGVNQPQHF

d_gene: TRBD1
v_gene: TRBV13
abundance: NA
j_gene: TRBJ1-2
CDR3nt: TGTGCCAGCAGCACCCTGGGTGGGACAGGATCCTATGACTATGGCTACACCTTC
CDR3aa: CASSTLGGTGSYDYGYTF

d_gene: NA
v_gene: TRBV28
abundance: NA
j_gene: TRBJ1-1
CDR3nt: TGTGCCAGTAACCGACAGGCATTTGAAGCTTTCTTT
CDR3aa: CASNRQAFEAFF

d_gene: NA
v_gene: TRBV7-2
abundance: NA
j_gene: TRBJ2-7
CDR3nt: TGTGCCAGCAGCTTAGGAGTATACGAGCAGTACTTC
CDR3aa: CASSLGVYEQYF

d_gene: NA
v_gene: TRBV11-3
abundance: NA
j_gene: TRBJ2-3
CDR3nt: TGTGCCAGCAGCCCGACCAGGCTTACAGATACGCAGTATTTT
CDR3aa: CASSPTRLTDTQYF

d_gene: NA
v_gene: TRBV4-1
abundance: NA
j_gene: TRBJ1-6
CDR3nt: TGCGCCAGCAGCCCAGGAAGACAGAGCTCCTATAATTCACCCCTCCACTTT
CDR3aa: CASSPGRQSSYNSPLHF

d_gene: NA
v_gene: TRBV7-2
abundance: few
j_gene: TRBJ2-7
CDR3nt: TGTGCCAGCACCCAACATTTCGCAGGGCCCGGCTTCCCCTACGAGCAGTACTTC
CDR3aa: CASTQHFAGPGFPYEQYF

d_gene: NA
v_gene: TRBV11-3
abundance: NA
j_gene: TRBJ1-1
CDR3nt: TGTGCCAGCAGCTTAGAAGGAGGGGCTGAAGCTTTCTTT
CDR3aa: CASSLEGGAEAFF

d_gene: TRBD1
v_gene: TRBV27
abundance: once
j_gene: TRBJ1-2
CDR3nt: TGTGCCAGCAGTTTATCGATACAGGGGGCTAACTATGGCTACACCTTC
CDR3aa: CASSLSIQGANYGYTF

d_gene: NA
v_gene: TRBV25-1
abundance: NA
j_gene: TRBJ1-1
CDR3nt: TGTGCCAGCAGTGAATCCTGGCGGCAGGGAGGTACTGAAGCTTTCTTT
CDR3aa: CASSESWRQGGTEAFF

d_gene: NA
v_gene: TRBV5-5
abundance: NA
j_gene: TRBJ1-2
CDR3nt: TGTGCCAGCAGCTTGGCACAGACGTCATACTATGGCTACACCTTC
CDR3aa: CASSLAQTSYYGYTF

d_gene: TRBD1
v_gene: TRBV7-8
abundance: NA
j_gene: TRBJ1-6
CDR3nt: TGTGCCAGCAGCCCGATCGACAGGGATAATTCACCCCTCCACTTT
CDR3aa: CASSPIDRDNSPLHF

d_gene: NA
v_gene: TRBV5-1
abundance: NA
j_gene: TRBJ2-5
CDR3nt: TGCGCCAGCCGCCTAGGCAATACGCCAGAGACCCAGTACTTC
CDR3aa: CASRLGNTPETQYF

d_gene: NA
v_gene: TRBV13
abundance: NA
j_gene: TRBJ2-2
CDR3nt: TGTGCCAGCAGCTCAGGTGGCATCGGGGAGCTGTTTTTT
CDR3aa: CASSSGGIGELFF

d_gene: NA
v_gene: TRBV23-1
abundance: NA
j_gene: TRBJ2-7
CDR3nt: TGCGCCACCGACAGAAAGGGCTCCTACGAGCAGTACTTC
CDR3aa: CATDRKGSYEQYF

d_gene: NA
v_gene: TRBV7-8
abundance: once
j_gene: TRBJ2-7
CDR3nt: TGTGCCAGCAGCTTATTACCGGTCCCAGACTACGAGCAGTACTTC
CDR3aa: CASSLLPVPDYEQYF

d_gene: NA
v_gene: TRBV27
abundance: NA
j_gene: TRBJ2-7
CDR3nt: TGTGCCAGCAGTTTATCGCGTACCTACGAGCAGTACTTC
CDR3aa: CASSLSRTYEQYF

d_gene: TRBD1
v_gene: TRBV30
abundance: NA
j_gene: TRBJ2-2
CDR3nt: TGTGCCTGGAGCCCCGGACAGGGGATCGCCGGGGAGCTGTTTTTT
CDR3aa: CAWSPGQGIAGELFF

d_gene: NA
v_gene: TRBV7-8
abundance: NA
j_gene: TRBJ1-1
CDR3nt: TGTGCCAGCAGCGGTTACAGGGTAGGGGTTGAAGCTTTCTTT
CDR3aa: CASSGYRVGVEAFF

d_gene: TRBD1
v_gene: TRBV5-1
abundance: once
j_gene: TRBJ2-3
CDR3nt: TGCGCCAGCAGGGGACAGGGGAGCACAGATACGCAGTATTTT
CDR3aa: CASRGQGSTDTQYF

d_gene: NA
v_gene: TRBV7-6
abundance: NA
j_gene: TRBJ2-2
CDR3nt: TGTGCCAGCAGCTTAGCTTTGTCGTCCGGGGAGCTGTTTTTT
CDR3aa: CASSLALSSGELFF

d_gene: TRBD2
v_gene: TRBV7-2
abundance: NA
j_gene: TRBJ2-5
CDR3nt: TGTGCCAGCAGCTCACAAGTCTCCGGGGCGGGGGGGCAAGAGACCCAGTACTTC
CDR3aa: CASSSQVSGAGGQETQYF

d_gene: NA
v_gene: TRBV28
abundance: NA
j_gene: TRBJ1-5
CDR3nt: TGTGCCAGCACCCGGGGAGGGGCTATTCAGCCCCAGCATTTT
CDR3aa: CASTRGGAIQPQHF

d_gene: NA
v_gene: TRBV28
abundance: NA
j_gene: TRBJ1-2
CDR3nt: TGTGCCAGCGCTTACCCGCTAGCTAACTATGGCTACACCTTC
CDR3aa: CASAYPLANYGYTF

d_gene: NA
v_gene: TRBV5-1
abundance: NA
j_gene: TRBJ2-1
CDR3nt: TGCGCCAGCAGCTTTACGCGCGGGGGCTTATCCTACAATGAGCAGTTCTTC
CDR3aa: CASSFTRGGLSYNEQFF

d_gene: NA
v_gene: TRBV15
abundance: few
j_gene: TRBJ2-7
CDR3nt: TGTGCCACCAGCAGAGCCGAGACTAACGAGCAGTACTTC
CDR3aa: CATSRAETNEQYF

d_gene: NA
v_gene: TRBV28
abundance: NA
j_gene: TRBJ1-2
CDR3nt: TGTGCCAGCAGCCCCGGGACTCACTATGGCTACACCTTC
CDR3aa: CASSPGTHYGYTF

d_gene: TRBD1
v_gene: TRBV11-2
abundance: NA
j_gene: TRBJ1-2
CDR3nt: TGTGCCAGCAGCTCCGGGACAGGACTTTATGGCTACACCTTC
CDR3aa: CASSSGTGLYGYTF

d_gene: TRBD1
v_gene: TRBV28
abundance: NA
j_gene: TRBJ1-3
CDR3nt: TGTGCCAGCAGTACTCCGGACAGGGCAAAGGAAAACACCATATATTTT
CDR3aa: CASSTPDRAKENTIYF

d_gene: NA
v_gene: TRBV19
abundance: once
j_gene: TRBJ1-3
CDR3nt: TGTGCCAGTAGTCGACAGGTTCGCATGCCGGGAAACACCATATATTTT
CDR3aa: CASSRQVRMPGNTIYF

d_gene: TRBD2
v_gene: TRBV4-1
abundance: NA
j_gene: TRBJ2-7
CDR3nt: TGCGCCAGCAGCGGGTGGACTAGCGGGGGGAGGTGGGAGCAGTACTTC
CDR3aa: CASSGWTSGGRWEQYF

d_gene: NA
v_gene: TRBV29-1
abundance: NA
j_gene: TRBJ2-5
CDR3nt: TGCAGCGTTGGGAGCGGGGAGACCCAGTACTTC
CDR3aa: CSVGSGETQYF

d_gene: NA
v_gene: TRBV6-5
abundance: NA
j_gene: TRBJ2-7
CDR3nt: TGTGCCAGCAGTTACTCTGAGACAGGATCCTACGAGCAGTACTTC
CDR3aa: CASSYSETGSYEQYF

d_gene: TRBD1
v_gene: TRBV7-2
abundance: NA
j_gene: TRBJ2-1
CDR3nt: TGTGCCAGCAGCCCGGGACAGGACAATGAGCAGTTCTTC
CDR3aa: CASSPGQDNEQFF

d_gene: TRBD1
v_gene: TRBV4-1
abundance: NA
j_gene: TRBJ1-2
CDR3nt: TGCGCCAGCAGCCGGGAGCGGGACAGGGCCTATGGCTACACCTTC
CDR3aa: CASSRERDRAYGYTF

d_gene: NA
v_gene: TRBV25-1
abundance: NA
j_gene: TRBJ1-6
CDR3nt: TGTGCCAGCAGTAGGCAGGGGATAGGTTCACCCCTCCACTTT
CDR3aa: CASSRQGIGSPLHF

d_gene: NA
v_gene: TRBV30
abundance: NA
j_gene: TRBJ2-3
CDR3nt: TGTGCCTGGAGTGAGTCGGGTACGCAGTATTTT
CDR3aa: CAWSESGTQYF

d_gene: TRBD2
v_gene: TRBV7-8
abundance: NA
j_gene: TRBJ2-3
CDR3nt: TGTGCCAGCAGCTCCGGGCGAAGCGGGGGCGCCGCCAGCACAGATACGCAGTATTTT
CDR3aa: CASSSGRSGGAASTDTQYF

d_gene: NA
v_gene: TRBV7-9
abundance: NA
j_gene: TRBJ1-2
CDR3nt: TGTGCCAGCAGCCTCGGAGGCCTCAACTATGGCTACACCTTC
CDR3aa: CASSLGGLNYGYTF

d_gene: TRBD2
v_gene: TRBV4-2
abundance: NA
j_gene: TRBJ2-5
CDR3nt: TGTGCCAGTTCGTTGGGGGCGGGGGGGGCCGAAGAGACCCAGTACTTC
CDR3aa: CASSLGAGGAEETQYF

d_gene: NA
v_gene: TRBV9
abundance: once
j_gene: TRBJ1-3
CDR3nt: TGTGCCAGCAGCTCAAGCAGGGCAAGCTTACCGGGAAACACCATATATTTT
CDR3aa: CASSSSRASLPGNTIYF

d_gene: NA
v_gene: TRBV18
abundance: NA
j_gene: TRBJ2-2
CDR3nt: TGTGCCAGCTCACCAACGCAGGAAAACACCGGGGAGCTGTTTTTT
CDR3aa: CASSPTQENTGELFF

d_gene: TRBD2
v_gene: TRBV15
abundance: NA
j_gene: TRBJ2-3
CDR3nt: TGTGCCACCAGCAGAATAGCGGGGGCCGACCTTCACACAGATACGCAGTATTTT
CDR3aa: CATSRIAGADLHTDTQYF

d_gene: TRBD1
v_gene: TRBV18
abundance: NA
j_gene: TRBJ1-2
CDR3nt: TGTGCCAGCTCACCAAATGGGCAGGGGGCTTATGGCTACACCTTC
CDR3aa: CASSPNGQGAYGYTF

d_gene: NA
v_gene: TRBV18
abundance: few
j_gene: TRBJ1-6
CDR3nt: TGTGCCAGCTCACCACTTAGAGGAGAACCCCCTAATTCACCCCTCCACTTT
CDR3aa: CASSPLRGEPPNSPLHF

d_gene: NA
v_gene: TRBV7-8
abundance: NA
j_gene: TRBJ1-6
CDR3nt: TGTGCCAGCAGCCTAATGTTCACCGGAAGGCCAGGGGCTTCACCCCTCCACTTT
CDR3aa: CASSLMFTGRPGASPLHF

d_gene: NA
v_gene: TRBV6-1
abundance: NA
j_gene: TRBJ2-1
CDR3nt: TGTGCCAGCCAATTAGCCGGGACAACAAACGATGAGCAGTTCTTC
CDR3aa: CASQLAGTTNDEQFF

d_gene: TRBD1
v_gene: TRBV19
abundance: NA
j_gene: TRBJ2-7
CDR3nt: TGTGCCAGTAGTGCTACCGGGACAGTGGGGGTTGAGCAGTACTTC
CDR3aa: CASSATGTVGVEQYF